These 10 T cell receptor beta chains came from one sample sequenced in a study of cytomegalovirus exposure and HLA in healthy donors. The PCR employed 60 Vbeta primers together with 13 Jbeta primers. Repertoires were generated with immunoSEQ multiplex PCR, while TCRdb's copy carries only in-frame clones and drops some. This sample has 130,000 or so clones, with around 80% found just once. Source material: PBMCs. The receptors were gathered from a young man in good health and CMV-seronegative.

The chain has TRBV6-1 and TRBJ2-5; D may be TRBD1 (6 bases). The V gene's germline CDR1 is MNHNS and CDR2 SASEGT. V dropped 7 bases and J dropped 2 bases, with 14 bases sitting between them. The CDR3 has 14 residues. DNA for the CDR3: TGTGCCAGCATCTGGGGGCTGGGACAAGAGACCCAGTACTTC. It codes for CASIWGLGQETQYF.

This chain uses TRBV29-1 with TRBJ2-7, with TRBD1 identical over 9 bases. CDR1 and CDR2 (germline): SQVTM, ANQGSEA. This CDR3 has 14 residues. Losses at the gene ends were 5 bases for V and 4 bases for J; bases not matched to a gene: 9. DNA of the CDR3: TGCAGCGTTCTTAGCCACAGGGGGCGATACGAGCAGTACTTC. Translated: CSVLSHRGRYEQYF.

The genes are TRBV6-5 and TRBJ2-1; TRBD2 matches 9 bases. CDR1 is MNHEY, CDR2 SVGAGI, per germline. This CDR3 has 13 amino acids. V gave up 5 bases and J gave up 4 bases; unmatched junction bases: 0. CDR3 loop: CASSGLAYNEQFF. CDR3 nucleotide sequence: TGTGCCAGCAGTGGACTAGCGTACAATGAGCAGTTCTTC.

This clone has just one count. This chain connects TRBV27 to TRBJ2-7, with D possibly matching TRBD1 (6 bases). CDR1 MNHEY and CDR2 SMNVEV come from the germline V gene (reference sequence). Trimming shortened V by 4 bases and J by 3 bases, and 16 bases separated the two germline ends. The CDR3 contains 15 residues. The CDR3 nucleotides are TGTGCCAGCAGTTCCACGGGACATGCCTTCTACGAGCAGTACTTC. As protein: CASSSTGHAFYEQYF.

This chain joins TRBV11-2 and TRBJ2-5, with 14 bases that match TRBD2. V shed 1 base, J shed 5 bases, and the junction held 6 bases outside the gene matches. Germline values: CDR1 SGHAT, CDR2 FQNNGV. The CDR3 is made up of 17 amino acids. CDR3 sequence: CASSLVGLAGVAETQYF. The CDR3 coding sequence is TGTGCCAGCAGCTTAGTGGGACTAGCGGGAGTAGCGGAGACCCAGTACTTC.

V gene TRBV4-3 combines with J gene TRBJ2-2, with D hard to call. CDR1 is LGHNA, CDR2 YSLEER, per germline. V dropped 4 bases and J dropped 1 base, with 4 bases sitting between them. The CDR3 runs 13 residues. CDR3 in DNA: TGCGCCAGCAGCCCAGGGAACACCGGGGAGCTGTTTTTT. Translated, it gives CASSPGNTGELFF.

The gene calls are TRBV5-1 and TRBJ2-2; no firm D call. V was trimmed by 0 bases and J by 4 bases, leaving 10 bases between them. Germline V gives CDR1 SGHRS, CDR2 YFSETQ. The CDR3 is 15 residues long. The DNA of the CDR3 is TGCGCCAGCAGCTTGGGGCCAGATCGCACCGGGGAGCTGTTTTTT. Protein product: CASSLGPDRTGELFF.

The CDR3 coding sequence is TGTGCCAGCTCACCACGAGACAGGAACACTGAAGCTTTCTTT. Its protein is CASSPRDRNTEAFF. The chain carries TRBV18 and TRBJ1-1, with D tentatively TRBD1 (5 bases). From germline, CDR1 is KGHSH and CDR2 LQKENI. The germline V and J ends were trimmed by 1 base and 1 base, with 7 bases remaining between them. The CDR3 consists of 14 residues. Full variable domain (missing parts from reference TRBV18 and TRBJ1-1): NAGVMQNPRHLVRRRGQEARLRCSPMKGHSHVYWYRQLPEEGLKFMVYLQKENIIDESGMPKERFSAEFPKEGPSILRIQQVVRGDSAAYFCASSPRDRNTEAFFGQGTRLTVV.

This clone was recorded once. V gene TRBV7-2 combines with J gene TRBJ2-7; no firm D call. Per the germline V gene, CDR1 is SGHTA and CDR2 is FQGNSA. This CDR3 spans 13 amino acids. V was shortened by 6 bases and J by 0 bases, with 9 bases between the two germline ends. CDR3 in DNA: TGTGCCAGCAGAAAACCTAGCTCCTACGAGCAGTACTTC. It translates to CASRKPSSYEQYF.

This clone was picked up one time. The CDR3 is CASSPGHEQYF. The CDR3 bases are TGTGCCAGCTCACCGGGCCACGAGCAGTACTTC. V gene TRBV18 combines with J gene TRBJ2-7; D is ambiguous. The V end was cut by 3 bases, the J end by 5 bases, with 5 bases between. Germline CDR1 and CDR2: KGHSH and LQKENI. CDR3 size: 11 residues. The full variable domain, in which reference TRBV18 and TRBJ2-7 provide the parts outside the CDR3, is NAGVMQNPRHLVRRRGQEARLRCSPMKGHSHVYWYRQLPEEGLKFMVYLQKENIIDESGMPKERFSAEFPKEGPSILRIQQVVRGDSAAYFCASSPGHEQYFGPGTRLTVT.